This T cell receptor (beta chain) derives from a study of vaccination and CD4 T cells after COVID-19. Findings of the study overall: The appearance of a median about 88% of reactive clones in convalescent patients occurred only post-vaccination. 304 of 307 vaccine-specific clones from convalescent patients were spike mono-reactive.

The CDR3 extends over 21 amino acids. Losses at the gene ends were 5 bases for V and 0 bases for J; bases not matched to a gene: 20. CDR1 and CDR2 (germline): SGHVS, FQNEAQ. Treatment in this sample: approximately nine-day PBMC culture with coronavirus spike peptide pools or control peptides (ViraFEST assay). Antigen-specific T cell expansion with peptide pools preceded TCR sequencing in the ViraFEST approach. Sequenced with the Oncomine TCR Beta short-read assay was DNA taken from cultured CD4+ T cells. TCRdb reprocessed the PCR reads via MiXCR and lists one record per CDR3 protein. Of about 9,900 distinct CDR3 sequences in the sample, 45% to 55% were seen once. As concerns this clonotype: Its antigen remains unidentified.

This receptor was obtained from a human donor who had recovered from COVID-19. The sequencing sample was made of CD4+ T cells from blood, cultured in vitro. The J gene is TRBJ2-1, the V gene TRBV7-8, with 9 bases lining up with TRBD2. CDR3 protein: CASSPYTSERGVSSSYNEQFF. In DNA form, the CDR3 reads TGTGCCAGCAGCCCATATACCTCCGAGCGGGGGGTCTCTAGCTCCTACAATGAGCAGTTCTTC. The full variable domain, in which reference TRBV7-8 and TRBJ2-1 provide the parts outside the CDR3, is GAGVSQSPRYKVAKRGQDVALRCDPISGHVSLFWYQQALGQGPEFLTYFQNEAQLDKSGLPSDRFFAERPEGSVSTLKIQRTQQEDSAVYLCASSPYTSERGVSSSYNEQFFGPGTRLTVL.